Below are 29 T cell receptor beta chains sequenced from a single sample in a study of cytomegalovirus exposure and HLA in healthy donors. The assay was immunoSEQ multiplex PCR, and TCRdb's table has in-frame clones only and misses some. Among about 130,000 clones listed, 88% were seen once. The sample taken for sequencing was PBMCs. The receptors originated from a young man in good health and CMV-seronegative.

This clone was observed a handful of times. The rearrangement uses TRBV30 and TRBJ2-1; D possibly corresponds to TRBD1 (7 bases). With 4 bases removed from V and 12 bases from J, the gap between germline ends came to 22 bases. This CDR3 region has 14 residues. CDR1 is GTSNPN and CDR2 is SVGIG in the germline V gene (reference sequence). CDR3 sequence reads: CAWNLKTEGARQFF. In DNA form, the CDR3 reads TGTGCCTGGAATTTAAAAACGGAGGGGGCGAGGCAGTTCTTC.

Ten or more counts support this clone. The CDR3 sequence is CASSEGGGGDTQYF. The CDR3 region has the DNA TGTGCCAGCAGTGAAGGAGGGGGCGGGGATACGCAGTATTTT. The chain couples TRBV6-1 to TRBJ2-3, with 7 bases aligning to TRBD1. J was trimmed by 6 bases and V by 1 base; bases with no gene match: 4. The CDR3 has 14 amino acids. Germline V gene sequence: CDR1 MNHNS, CDR2 SASEGT.

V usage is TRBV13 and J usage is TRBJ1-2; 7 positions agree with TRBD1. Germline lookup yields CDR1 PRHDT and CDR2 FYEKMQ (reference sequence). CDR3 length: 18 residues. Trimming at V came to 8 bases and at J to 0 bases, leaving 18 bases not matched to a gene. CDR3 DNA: TGTGCCAGCGGAATCGCCGGGACAGCCCGATACTCTAACTATGGCTACACCTTC. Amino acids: CASGIAGTARYSNYGYTF.

CDR3: CASSKACGLLPLEYF. In DNA, the CDR3 is TGTGCCAGCAGCAAAGCGTGCGGACTACTTCCCTTGGAGTACTTC. This chain links TRBV21-1 with TRBJ2-7; the table calls TRBD2, which could not be checked here. TRBV21-1 is shown as a pseudogene. CDR3 length: 15 amino acids.

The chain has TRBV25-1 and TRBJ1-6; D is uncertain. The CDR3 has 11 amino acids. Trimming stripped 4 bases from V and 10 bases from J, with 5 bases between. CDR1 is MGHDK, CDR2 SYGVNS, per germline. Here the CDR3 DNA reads TGTGCCAGCAGTGCTGGCTCACCCCTCCACTTT. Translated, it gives CASSAGSPLHF.

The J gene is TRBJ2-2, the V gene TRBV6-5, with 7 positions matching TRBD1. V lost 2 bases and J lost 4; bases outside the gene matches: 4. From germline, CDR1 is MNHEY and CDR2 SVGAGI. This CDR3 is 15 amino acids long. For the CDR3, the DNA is TGTGCCAGCAGTTACCTGACAGGGTTCACCGGGGAGCTGTTTTTT. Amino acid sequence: CASSYLTGFTGELFF.

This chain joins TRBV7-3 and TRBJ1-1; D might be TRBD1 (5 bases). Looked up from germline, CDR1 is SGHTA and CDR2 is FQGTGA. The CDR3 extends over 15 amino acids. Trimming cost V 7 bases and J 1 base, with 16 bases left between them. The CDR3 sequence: CASTSLPTENTEAFF. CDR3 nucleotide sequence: TGTGCCAGCACCTCCCTTCCGACAGAGAACACTGAAGCTTTCTTT.

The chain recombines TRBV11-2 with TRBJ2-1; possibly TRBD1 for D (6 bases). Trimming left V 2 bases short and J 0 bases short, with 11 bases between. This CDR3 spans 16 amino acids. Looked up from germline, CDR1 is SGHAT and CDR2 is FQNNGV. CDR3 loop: CASSLLGAGSYNEQFF. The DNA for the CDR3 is TGTGCCAGCAGCTTACTGGGGGCGGGCTCCTACAATGAGCAGTTCTTC.

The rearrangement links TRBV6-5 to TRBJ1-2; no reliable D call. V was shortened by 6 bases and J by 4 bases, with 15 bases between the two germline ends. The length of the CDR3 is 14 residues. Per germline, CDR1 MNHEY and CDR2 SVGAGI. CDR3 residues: CASRGGRDAYGYTF. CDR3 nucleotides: TGTGCCAGCAGAGGAGGGAGAGATGCCTATGGCTACACCTTC.

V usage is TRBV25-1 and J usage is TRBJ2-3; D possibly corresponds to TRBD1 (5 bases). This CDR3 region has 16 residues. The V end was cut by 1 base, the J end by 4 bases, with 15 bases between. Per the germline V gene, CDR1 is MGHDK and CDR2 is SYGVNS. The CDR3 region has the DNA TGTGCCAGCAGTGAATTGGTTGGCAGGGTCGCAGATACGCAGTATTTT. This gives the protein CASSELVGRVADTQYF.

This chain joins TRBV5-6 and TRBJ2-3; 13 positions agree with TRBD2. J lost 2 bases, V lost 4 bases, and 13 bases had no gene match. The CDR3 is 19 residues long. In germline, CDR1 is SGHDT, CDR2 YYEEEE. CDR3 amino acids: CASSSRLAGGPLYTDTQYF. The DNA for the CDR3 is TGTGCCAGCAGCAGTCGACTAGCGGGAGGCCCACTTTACACAGATACGCAGTATTTT. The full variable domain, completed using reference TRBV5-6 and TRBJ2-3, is DAGVTQSPTHLIKTRGQQVTLRCSPKSGHDTVSWYQQALGQGPQFIFQYYEEEERQRGNFPDRFSGHQFPNYSSELNVNALLLGDSALYLCASSSRLAGGPLYTDTQYFGPGTRLTVL.

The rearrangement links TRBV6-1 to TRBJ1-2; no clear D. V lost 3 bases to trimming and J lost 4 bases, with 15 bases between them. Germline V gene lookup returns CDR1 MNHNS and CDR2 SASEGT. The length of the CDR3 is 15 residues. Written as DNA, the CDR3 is TGTGCCAGCAGTGAGGTTGGGCGAACTGGCTATGGCTACACCTTC. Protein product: CASSEVGRTGYGYTF.

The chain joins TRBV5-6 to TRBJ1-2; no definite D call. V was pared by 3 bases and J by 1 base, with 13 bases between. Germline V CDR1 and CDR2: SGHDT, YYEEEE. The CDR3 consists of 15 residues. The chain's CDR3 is CASSSFVSFNYGYTF. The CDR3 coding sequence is TGTGCCAGCAGCTCGTTTGTGTCCTTTAACTATGGCTACACCTTC.

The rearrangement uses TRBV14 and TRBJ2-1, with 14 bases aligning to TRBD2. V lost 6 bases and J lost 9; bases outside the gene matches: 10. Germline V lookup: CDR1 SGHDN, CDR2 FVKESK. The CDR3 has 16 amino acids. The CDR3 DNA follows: TGTGCCAGCAGTCTATTGGGACTAGCGGGAGTTACTGAGCAGTTCTTC. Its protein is CASSLLGLAGVTEQFF.

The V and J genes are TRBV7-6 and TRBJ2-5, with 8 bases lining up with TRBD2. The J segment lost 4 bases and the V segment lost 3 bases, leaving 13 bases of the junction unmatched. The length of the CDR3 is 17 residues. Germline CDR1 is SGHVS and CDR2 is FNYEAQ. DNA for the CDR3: TGTGCCAGCAGCTTCGTGGTAATAGCGGGGTCTCGAGAGACCCAGTACTTC. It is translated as CASSFVVIAGSRETQYF.

This CDR3 reads CASSGGTVFEKLFF. Written as DNA, the CDR3 is TGCGCCAGCAGCGGCGGGACAGTATTCGAAAAACTGTTTTTT. This rearrangement joins TRBV5-1 to TRBJ1-4, with 7 bases matching TRBD1. From germline, CDR1 is SGHRS and CDR2 YFSETQ. V lost 4 bases, J lost 8 bases, and 8 bases stayed unmatched. The CDR3 totals 14 residues. The whole variable domain, remainder taken from reference TRBV5-1 and TRBJ1-4, is KAGVTQTPRYLIKTRGQQVTLSCSPISGHRSVSWYQQTPGQGLQFLFEYFSETQRNKGNFPGRFSGRQFSNSRSEMNVSTLELGDSALYLCASSGGTVFEKLFFGSGTQLSVL.

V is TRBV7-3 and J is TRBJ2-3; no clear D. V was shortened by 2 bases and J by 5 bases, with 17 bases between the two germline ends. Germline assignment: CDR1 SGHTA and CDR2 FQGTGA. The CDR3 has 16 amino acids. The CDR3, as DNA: TGTGCCAGCAGCTTAGGAGCCGTCTCAAGAGGAGATACGCAGTATTTT. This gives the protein CASSLGAVSRGDTQYF.

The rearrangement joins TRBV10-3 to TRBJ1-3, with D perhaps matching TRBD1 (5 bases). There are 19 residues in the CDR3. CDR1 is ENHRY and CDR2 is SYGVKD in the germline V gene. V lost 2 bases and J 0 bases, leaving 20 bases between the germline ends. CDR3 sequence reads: CAISEAGGRGRRSGNTIYF. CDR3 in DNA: TGTGCCATCAGTGAGGCCGGGGGTCGGGGACGCCGCTCTGGAAACACCATATATTTT.

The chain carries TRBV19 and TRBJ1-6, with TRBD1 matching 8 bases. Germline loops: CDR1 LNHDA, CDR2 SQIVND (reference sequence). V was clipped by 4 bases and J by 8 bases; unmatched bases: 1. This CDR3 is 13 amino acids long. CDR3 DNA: TGTGCCAGTAGTAGACAGGGGTATTCACCCCTCCACTTT. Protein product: CASSRQGYSPLHF.

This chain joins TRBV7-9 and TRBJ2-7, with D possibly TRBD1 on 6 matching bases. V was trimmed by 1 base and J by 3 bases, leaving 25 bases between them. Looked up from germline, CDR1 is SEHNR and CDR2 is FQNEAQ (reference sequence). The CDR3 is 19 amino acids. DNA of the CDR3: TGTGCCAGCAGCTTAGGCGGCTCCCAGCCAGGACAGCTTCGCTACGAGCAGTACTTC. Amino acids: CASSLGGSQPGQLRYEQYF.

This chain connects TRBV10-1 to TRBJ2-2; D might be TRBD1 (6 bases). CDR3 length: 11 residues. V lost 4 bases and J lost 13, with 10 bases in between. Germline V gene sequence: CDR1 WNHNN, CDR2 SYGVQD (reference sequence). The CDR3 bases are TGCGCCAGCAGTGGAGGGGGTAGGCTGTTTTTT. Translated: CASSGGGRLFF.

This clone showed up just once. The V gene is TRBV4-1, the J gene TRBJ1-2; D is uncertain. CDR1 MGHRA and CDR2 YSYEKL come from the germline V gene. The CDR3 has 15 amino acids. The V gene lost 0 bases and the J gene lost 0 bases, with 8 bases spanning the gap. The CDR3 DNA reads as TGCGCCAGCAGCCAAGACTCTGAGACTAACTATGGCTACACCTTC. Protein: CASSQDSETNYGYTF.

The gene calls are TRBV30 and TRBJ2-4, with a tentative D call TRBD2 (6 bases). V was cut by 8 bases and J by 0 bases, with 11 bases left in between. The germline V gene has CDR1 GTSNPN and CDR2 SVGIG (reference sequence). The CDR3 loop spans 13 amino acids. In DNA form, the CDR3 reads TGTGCCCTGGAGGGGAGAGCCAAAAACATTCAGTACTTC. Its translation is CALEGRAKNIQYF.

The CDR3 DNA is TGTGCCACCAGCAGAGAAAGGGGCATCTCCTACGAGCAGTACTTC. Its translation: CATSRERGISYEQYF. The chain couples TRBV15 to TRBJ2-7; perhaps TRBD1 as D (5 bases). Trimming left V 0 bases short and J 0 bases short, with 9 bases between. Looked up from germline, CDR1 is LNHNV and CDR2 is YYDKDF (reference sequence). CDR3 length: 15 residues.

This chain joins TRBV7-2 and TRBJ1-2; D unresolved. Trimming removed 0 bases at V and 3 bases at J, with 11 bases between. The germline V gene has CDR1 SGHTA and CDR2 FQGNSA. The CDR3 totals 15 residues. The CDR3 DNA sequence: TGTGCCAGCAGCTTAGCGGGGAGGTCGTACTATGGCTACACCTTC. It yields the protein CASSLAGRSYYGYTF.

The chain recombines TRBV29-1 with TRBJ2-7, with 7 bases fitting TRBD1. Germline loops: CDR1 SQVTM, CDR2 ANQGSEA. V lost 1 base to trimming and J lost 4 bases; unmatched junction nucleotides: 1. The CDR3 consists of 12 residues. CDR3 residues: CSVEGDSYEQYF. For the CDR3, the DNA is TGCAGCGTTGAAGGGGACAGTTACGAGCAGTACTTC.

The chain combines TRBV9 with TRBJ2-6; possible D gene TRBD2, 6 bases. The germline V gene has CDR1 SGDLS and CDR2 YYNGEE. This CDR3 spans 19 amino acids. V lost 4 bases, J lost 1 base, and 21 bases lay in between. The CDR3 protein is CASSYRGSGVGSGANVLTF. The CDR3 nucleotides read TGTGCCAGCAGCTATCGAGGGTCGGGAGTGGGGTCTGGGGCCAACGTCCTGACTTTC.

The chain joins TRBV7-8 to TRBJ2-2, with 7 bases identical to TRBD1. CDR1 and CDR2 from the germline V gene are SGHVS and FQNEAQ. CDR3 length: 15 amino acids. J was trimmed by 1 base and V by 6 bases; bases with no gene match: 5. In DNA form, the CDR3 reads TGTGCCAGCAGTTGGGACAGACTGAACACCGGGGAGCTGTTTTTT. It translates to CASSWDRLNTGELFF.

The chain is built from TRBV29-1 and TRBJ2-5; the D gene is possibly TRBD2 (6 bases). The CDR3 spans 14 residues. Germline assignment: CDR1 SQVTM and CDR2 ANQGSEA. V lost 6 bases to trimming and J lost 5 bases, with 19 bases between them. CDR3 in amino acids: CSVRMAGGRETQYF. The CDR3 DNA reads TGCAGCGTGAGGATGGCTGGAGGGAGGGAGACCCAGTACTTC.